This T cell receptor beta chain derives from a study of T cell responses to AZD1222 COVID-19 vaccine. Study findings and constraints: Clonal diversity was possibly underestimated; the donors were predominantly white British and more often female. The repertoires were collected only after the peak T cell response. Recipients of two AZD1222 doses showed rising Spike-specific TCR breadth and depth.

Worth noting for this clone: Its specificity is not known.

TCRdb's copy holds only in-frame clones and misses some; the assay was immunoSEQ multiplex PCR. The sample lists around 130,000 clones, around 90% occurring once. The sequence came from an adult who received the AZD1222 COVID-19 vaccine. This sample comprised peripheral blood, obtained 28 days after the second AZD1222 dose.

The CDR3, as DNA: TGTGCCAGCAGCTCAGGGGTGTCTGACGGGGAGCTGTTTTTT. This gives the protein CASSSGVSDGELFF. The V and J genes are TRBV7-9 and TRBJ2-2, with D maybe TRBD1 (6 bases). The CDR3 has 14 amino acids. Germline V lookup: CDR1 SEHNR, CDR2 FQNEAQ (reference sequence). With 4 bases removed from V and 7 bases from J, the gap between germline ends came to 13 bases.